This T cell receptor beta chain comes out of a study of blood T cell repertoires in COVID-19 (dated by TCRdb to 2020 to 2021). For the study in its entirety: Samples covering the acute and convalescent phases of COVID-19 were provided by collaborators in the United States, Italy and Spain. The material from the prospective study consisted of cDNA or gDNA derived from T cells, B-cell-depleted T cells, or PBMCs. The dataset comprised deeply sampled blood TCRbeta repertoires from subjects exposed to, actively infected with, or recovered from COVID-19. The repertoires were released in a freely available public database meant as a resource for research on the immune response to SARS-CoV-2. Samples were obtained from the ongoing ImmuneRACE study (first 160 participants) and from some 1,200 subjects provided by 6 global collaborators. A de-identified subject ID, COVID-19 status, age in years and sex were almost always included in the sample metadata. HLA class I and class II types, where available, came from metadata supplied by the sample provider rather than from assay-based typing. Overall results and qualifications from the work: Clinical and demographic metadata were provided uncurated, with the amount varying by source and participant.

About this clone: Its antigen specificity is not known. No quality values exist for individual bases; no much larger clone is one base distant.

Each collaborating institution followed its own protocols to collect whole blood in K2EDTA tubes. For TCRbeta analysis, collaborators shipped samples in one of three forms: frozen whole blood, isolated PBMCs, or DNA extracted from either of those sample types. The immunoSEQ Assay, a bias-controlled multiplex PCR, was used to amplify TCRbeta CDR3 regions from genomic DNA. The authors' pipeline ran thus. Nucleated cell counts per sample were estimated from amplification of reference gene primers within the assay. To quantify the absolute abundance of each unique TCRbeta CDR3 rearrangement, sequence reads were collapsed and filtered. Productive Simpson clonality was computed per sample as the square root of Simpson's diversity index over productive rearrangements. TCRdb obtained this table from immuneACCESS and retained in-frame rearrangements with V and J assigned. These tables miss some clones; where compared with another copy, unresolved V genes account for less than half of the shortfall, and the remainder is unexplained. The V and J calls and clone size were taken over from that table, and D and trimming were inferred from the DNA. This sample lists about 300,000 clones; 80% to 90% were detected once. Together, the top ten hold about 1.2% of the sample.

CDR1 and CDR2 are drawn from the germline V gene: ENHRY, SYGVKD. Measured from the cysteine to the phenylalanine, the CDR3 is 15 residues long. Of the read, only the CDR3 DNA is kept; its 45 bases are in frame from base 1. V is pruned by 4 bases and J by 8 bases, leaving 9 bases of the junction without a gene match. The specimen sequenced was peripheral blood. This sequence was found in a woman aged 45-65 years with acute or convalescent COVID-19. Recombination connected TRBV10-3 to TRBJ2-1; 9 central nucleotides agree with TRBD1. The DNA is TGTGCCATCAGTGTTCAACAGGGGGCTGTGGATGAGCAGTTCTTC. Its product reads: CAISVQQGAVDEQFF.